The 27 T cell receptor beta chains listed next were all sequenced from one sample in a study of blood T cell repertoires in COVID-19. Method: immunoSEQ multiplex PCR; TCRdb's copy keeps in-frame clones and lacks some. The profile shows 150,000 to 200,000 clones, roughly four fifths of them singletons. The sequenced material came from peripheral blood. The receptors were gathered from a human donor in a cohort sampled during active COVID-19.

The rearrangement links TRBV20-1 to TRBJ2-5, with D maybe TRBD1 (5 bases). The CDR3 length is 11 residues. CDR1 is DFQATT and CDR2 is SNEGSKA in the germline V gene (reference sequence). The V end lost 5 bases, the J end lost 5 bases, and 9 bases lay between the germline ends. CDR3 protein: CSARQLETQYF. CDR3 nucleotide sequence: TGCAGTGCTCGACAGTTGGAGACCCAGTACTTC.

The gene calls are TRBV18 and TRBJ1-3; D gene uncertain. This CDR3 has 15 residues. CDR1 KGHSH and CDR2 LQKENI come from the germline V gene. Trimming left V 2 bases short and J 4 bases short, with 12 bases between. CDR3 nucleotides: TGTGCCAGCTCACCATCGGTCCCTTCAGGAAACACCATATATTTT. Amino acid sequence: CASSPSVPSGNTIYF.

The chain couples TRBV6-6 to TRBJ1-2; D uncertain. With 10 bases removed from V and 2 bases from J, the gap between germline ends came to 14 bases. Germline CDR1 reads MNHNY; CDR2 reads SVGAGI (reference sequence). This CDR3 is 13 amino acids long. CDR3 sequence (DNA): TGTGCCACCTTACCGACGGGGAACTATGGCTACACCTTC. Residues: CATLPTGNYGYTF.

This chain connects TRBV11-2 to TRBJ2-1; D unresolved. Trimming left V 5 bases short and J 3 bases short, with 14 bases between. The length of the CDR3 is 15 residues. Germline V lookup: CDR1 SGHAT, CDR2 FQNNGV. The CDR3 nucleotides read TGTGCCAGCAGCCTTAGCCGGTCAGTCTACAATGAGCAGTTCTTC. Residues: CASSLSRSVYNEQFF.

The chain employs TRBV5-6 and TRBJ2-7; a weak D match, TRBD2 (5 bases). Trimming removed 2 bases from V and 2 bases from J, with 14 bases in between. This CDR3 comprises 15 residues. Germline CDR1 and CDR2: SGHDT and YYEEEE. The CDR3 sequence: CASSLPGGRAYEQYF. Here the CDR3 DNA reads TGTGCCAGCAGCTTACCCGGAGGCAGAGCCTACGAGCAGTACTTC.

This clone has a single count. At one end the junction does not follow the germline gene, possibly because of a read error. The chain links TRBV19 to TRBJ2-5; tentatively, D is TRBD2 (5 bases). This CDR3 region has 13 residues. Germline CDR1 reads LNHDA; CDR2 reads SQIVND (reference sequence). CDR3 residues: CASSIEFGLGRNF. CDR3 DNA sequence: TGTGCCAGTAGTATAGAGTTTGGACTCGGACGTAACTTC.

The chain has TRBV7-9 and TRBJ1-4; 7 bases line up with TRBD1. V was pared by 5 bases and J by 7 bases, with 13 bases of the junction left unmatched. Germline V gene lookup returns CDR1 SEHNR and CDR2 FQNEAQ (reference sequence). The CDR3 is 16 residues long. CDR3 region: CASSPSMGQKGEKLFF. As DNA, the CDR3 is TGTGCCAGCAGCCCTAGTATGGGACAGAAGGGTGAAAAACTGTTTTTT.

The table lists this clone with many counts. This chain uses TRBV6-5 with TRBJ2-2; unclear D gene. Germline assignment: CDR1 MNHEY and CDR2 SVGAGI. Trimming took off 3 bases at V and 5 bases at J, with 16 bases between the two ends. The CDR3 is made up of 16 amino acids. CDR3 coding DNA: TGTGCCAGCAGTTATATACAGTTCACCCGGACCGGGGAGCTGTTTTTT. Residues: CASSYIQFTRTGELFF.

The chain combines TRBV12-3 or TRBV12-4 with TRBJ1-5; no clear D gene. The CDR3 contains 13 residues. Trimming took off 5 bases at V and 4 bases at J, with 9 bases between the two ends. The CDR3: CASSEQRNQPQHF. The CDR3 DNA reads as TGTGCCAGCAGTGAGCAGAGGAATCAGCCCCAGCATTTT.

The chain joins TRBV7-9 to TRBJ1-6, with 8 bases that match TRBD1. This CDR3 region has 19 residues. Unmatched junction bases numbered 15, after V lost 1 base and J lost 7 bases. Germline assignment: CDR1 SEHNR and CDR2 FQNEAQ (reference sequence). The CDR3 nucleotides are TGTGCCAGCAGCTTAGGTCCCGGGACAGGTGGAGGAACAAATTCACCCCTCCACTTT. Its protein is CASSLGPGTGGGTNSPLHF.

The DNA of the CDR3 is TGCGCCAGCAGCCAATTCGGAGCGGGGGGCGGACTCCAAGAGACCCAGTACTTC. Residues: CASSQFGAGGGLQETQYF. V gene TRBV4-1 combines with J gene TRBJ2-5; 9 bases align to TRBD2. After removal of 2 bases from V and 1 base from J, the junction contained 11 bases not matched to a gene. From germline, CDR1 is MGHRA and CDR2 YSYEKL. The CDR3 length is 18 residues.

This clone came up once. V is TRBV19 and J is TRBJ1-3, with 10 bases fitting TRBD1. Losses at the gene ends were 3 bases for V and 0 bases for J; bases not matched to a gene: 2. The germline gives CDR1 LNHDA, CDR2 SQIVND (reference sequence). The CDR3 extends over 16 amino acids. This CDR3 is CASSIGTGASGNTIYF. CDR3 coding DNA: TGTGCCAGTAGTATCGGGACAGGGGCCTCTGGAAACACCATATATTTT.

This chain links TRBV27 with TRBJ2-1, with TRBD1 identical over 8 bases. After removal of 5 bases from V and 8 bases from J, the junction contained 2 bases not matched to a gene. Germline loops: CDR1 MNHEY, CDR2 SMNVEV (reference sequence). The CDR3 totals 12 residues. CDR3 protein: CASSRTGHEQFF. The DNA for the CDR3 is TGTGCCAGCAGTAGGACAGGGCATGAGCAGTTCTTC.

This chain uses TRBV5-4 with TRBJ1-2; TRBD1 matches at 7 bases. V gave up 4 bases and J gave up 0 bases; unmatched junction bases: 9. The CDR3 totals 16 residues. The germline V gene encodes CDR1 SGHNT and CDR2 YYREEE (reference sequence). Here the CDR3 DNA reads TGTGCCAGCAGCAGGGGGCAGGGGGTCTCTAACTATGGCTACACCTTC. It specifies CASSRGQGVSNYGYTF.

CDR3 sequence (DNA): TGTGCCAGCAGCTTGGCTGGAGACGGGGCCAACGTCCTGACTTTC. Its protein is CASSLAGDGANVLTF. This chain links TRBV5-4 with TRBJ2-6, with D uncertain. Deletions cut 0 bases from V and 4 bases from J, with 8 bases between. The CDR3 has 15 residues. Germline loops: CDR1 SGHNT, CDR2 YYREEE (reference sequence).

This clone was seen a few times. The rearrangement links TRBV4-3 to TRBJ1-2, with D tentatively TRBD1 (5 bases). V was trimmed by 0 bases and J by 2 bases, leaving 16 bases between them. CDR1 is LGHNA, CDR2 YSLEER, per germline. The CDR3 loop spans 17 amino acids. CDR3 sequence reads: CASSQDFLPGENYGYTF. The CDR3 DNA reads as TGCGCCAGCAGCCAAGATTTCCTACCGGGGGAGAACTATGGCTACACCTTC.

The rearrangement joins TRBV5-6 to TRBJ2-5; tentatively, D is TRBD2 (6 bases). This CDR3 spans 15 amino acids. V lost 4 bases and J 4 bases, leaving 17 bases between the germline ends. CDR1 is SGHDT and CDR2 is YYEEEE in the germline V gene. The DNA of the CDR3 is TGTGCCAGCAGCAACGCCGGGAGTTCGGGAGAGACCCAGTACTTC. As protein: CASSNAGSSGETQYF.

The genes are TRBV10-3 and TRBJ2-1; a possible D gene is TRBD2 (6 bases). CDR1 and CDR2 from the germline V gene are ENHRY and SYGVKD. The V end was cut by 4 bases, the J end by 7 bases, with 23 bases between. This CDR3 comprises 17 residues. The CDR3 region is CAISGGLGSVMNNEQFF. In nucleotides, the CDR3 is TGTGCCATCAGTGGGGGCCTCGGGAGCGTCATGAATAATGAGCAGTTCTTC.

The chain employs TRBV6-2 or TRBV6-3 and TRBJ1-3; D gene uncertain. The germline CDR1 and CDR2 sequences are MNHEY and SVGEGT. The V end was cut by 6 bases, the J end by 7 bases, with 10 bases between. CDR3 size: 12 residues. The DNA of the CDR3 is TGTGCCAGCAGACCTTTTTCGAACACCATATATTTT. It encodes CASRPFSNTIYF.

The rearrangement joins TRBV7-2 to TRBJ2-1; D may be TRBD2 (7 bases). The length of the CDR3 is 16 residues. Germline assignment: CDR1 SGHTA and CDR2 FQGNSA. V lost 6 bases and J 6 bases, leaving 21 bases between the germline ends. CDR3 in amino acids: CASSPTGGLGGNEQFF. Here the CDR3 DNA reads TGTGCCAGCAGTCCTACGGGGGGCTTAGGGGGCAATGAGCAGTTCTTC.

V usage is TRBV24-1 and J usage is TRBJ2-2, with 12 bases identical to TRBD2. This CDR3 is built from 17 residues. After removal of 5 bases from V and 6 bases from J, the junction contained 9 bases not matched to a gene. Germline CDR1 is KGHDR and CDR2 is SFDVKD. As DNA, the CDR3 is TGTGCCACCAGTGGGGCAGCCGGGACTAGCGGGTCCGGGGAGCTGTTTTTT. The encoded protein is CATSGAAGTSGSGELFF.

The chain combines TRBV10-1 with TRBJ2-2; D remains unclear. V lost 4 bases and J lost 4, with 22 bases in between. The CDR3 is 18 residues long. CDR1 WNHNN and CDR2 SYGVQD come from the germline V gene (reference sequence). CDR3 bases: TGCGCCAGCAGTGGGGCAGGTATCCCGTCGATCGGCACCGGGGAGCTGTTTTTT. It encodes CASSGAGIPSIGTGELFF.

The chain employs TRBV15 and TRBJ2-3; possible D gene TRBD2, 6 bases. The CDR3 is made up of 17 amino acids. Germline assignment: CDR1 LNHNV and CDR2 YYDKDF (reference sequence). V shed 5 bases and J shed 0 bases, with 18 bases lying between them. The CDR3 loop reads CATSLSPGLSSTDTQYF. For the CDR3, the DNA is TGTGCCACCAGCTTATCACCGGGACTCTCTAGCACAGATACGCAGTATTTT. The full variable domain, with the rest looked up from reference TRBV15 and TRBJ2-3, is DAMVIQNPRYQVTQFGKPVTLSCSQTLNHNVMYWYQQKSSQAPKLLFHYYDKDFNNEADTPDNFQSRRPNTSFCFLDIRSPGLGDTAMYLCATSLSPGLSSTDTQYFGPGTRLTVL.

The V call is TRBV24-1, the J call TRBJ2-1; tentative D call: TRBD1 (7 bases). The germline V and J ends were trimmed by 5 bases and 4 bases, with 17 bases remaining between them. This CDR3 spans 16 amino acids. The germline V gene encodes CDR1 KGHDR and CDR2 SFDVKD. In nucleotides, the CDR3 is TGTGCCACCAGTGGCCCAGGGGGGATCATGTACAATGAGCAGTTCTTC. It is translated as CATSGPGGIMYNEQFF.

The gene calls are TRBV2 and TRBJ2-3; 8 nucleotides line up with TRBD1. The V gene end was trimmed by 2 bases and the J gene end by 0 bases; junction bases not matched to a gene: 10. The CDR3 length is 18 residues. In germline, CDR1 is SNHLY, CDR2 FYNNEI. CDR3 DNA: TGTGCCAGCAGTGAATTAGGGACAGGACCTTATAGCACAGATACGCAGTATTTT. Translating it yields CASSELGTGPYSTDTQYF.

The chain recombines TRBV5-8 with TRBJ2-3; 13 bases match TRBD2. Germline values: CDR1 SGHTS, CDR2 YDEGEE. This CDR3 contains 20 residues. Unmatched junction bases numbered 16, after V lost 4 bases and J lost 2 bases. CDR3 bases: TGTGCCAGCAGCCCCGGACTAGCGGGGGAACTAACGGTTTACACAGATACGCAGTATTTT. Its translation is CASSPGLAGELTVYTDTQYF.

The chain couples TRBV19 to TRBJ1-4; a weak D match, TRBD1 (6 bases). This CDR3 is built from 15 residues. The germline V gene encodes CDR1 LNHDA and CDR2 SQIVND (reference sequence). Deletions cut 5 bases from V and 2 bases from J, with 12 bases between. CDR3 in DNA: TGTGCCAGTAGTGCGAAACAGGGTACTAATGAAAAACTGTTTTTT. Protein sequence: CASSAKQGTNEKLFF.